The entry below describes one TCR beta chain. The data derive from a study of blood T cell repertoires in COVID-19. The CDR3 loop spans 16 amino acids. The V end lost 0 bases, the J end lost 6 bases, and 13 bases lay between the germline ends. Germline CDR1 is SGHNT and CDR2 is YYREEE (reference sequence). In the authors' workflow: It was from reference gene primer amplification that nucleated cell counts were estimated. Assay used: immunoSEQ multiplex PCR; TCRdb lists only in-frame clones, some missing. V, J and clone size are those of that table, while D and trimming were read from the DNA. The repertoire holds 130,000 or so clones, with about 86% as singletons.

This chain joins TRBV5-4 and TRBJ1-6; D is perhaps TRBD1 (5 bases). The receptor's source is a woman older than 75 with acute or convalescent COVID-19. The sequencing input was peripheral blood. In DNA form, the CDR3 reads TGTGCCAGCAGCTTGGGGGGGGGTTCCCTTAATTCACCCCTCCACTTT. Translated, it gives CASSLGGGSLNSPLHF. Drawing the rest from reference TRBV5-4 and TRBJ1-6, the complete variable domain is ETGVTQSPTHLIKTRGQQVTLRCSSQSGHNTVSWYQQALGQGPQFIFQYYREEENGRGNFPPRFSGLQFPNYSSELNVNALELDDSALYLCASSLGGGSLNSPLHFGNGTRLTVT.